These 10 T cell receptor beta chains originate from one sample sequenced in a study of control samples from healthy donors and cancer patients. Produced via immunoSEQ multiplex PCR; TCRdb's table is partial and in-frame only. The table records 78,000 or so clones, approximately 88% of them present only once. Sequencing was performed on blood. The receptors shown here come from a man aged 50 to 60 in good health.

The V call is TRBV5-1, the J call TRBJ2-1; possible D gene TRBD2, 5 bases. Trimming shortened V by 6 bases and J by 0 bases, and 13 bases separated the two germline ends. CDR1 is SGHRS and CDR2 is YFSETQ in the germline V gene. The CDR3 is 15 residues long. CDR3 in amino acids: CASTPAGRSYNEQFF. CDR3 DNA sequence: TGCGCCAGCACCCCTGCGGGTCGCTCCTACAATGAGCAGTTCTTC.

This chain links TRBV19 with TRBJ2-2, with TRBD1 identical over 9 bases. The CDR3 sequence is 17 residues long. V lost 5 bases, J lost 3 bases, and 10 bases stayed unmatched. Germline CDR1 and CDR2: LNHDA and SQIVND (reference sequence). CDR3 sequence: CASSGFRDRVDTGELFF. The CDR3 coding sequence is TGTGCCAGTAGTGGGTTCCGGGACAGGGTGGACACCGGGGAGCTGTTTTTT.

The rearrangement uses TRBV14 and TRBJ2-7, with D possibly TRBD1 on 6 matching bases. The CDR3 runs to 14 residues. Germline V gives CDR1 SGHDN, CDR2 FVKESK. V lost 5 bases to trimming and J lost 5 bases, with 16 bases between them. As DNA, the CDR3 is TGTGCCAGCAGCAACATAGACAGGCCAAACGAGCAGTACTTC. This encodes CASSNIDRPNEQYF.

This sequence joins TRBV21-1 and TRBJ2-3; the listed D gene, TRBD1, was not tested against the DNA. TRBV21-1 is labeled a pseudogene. This CDR3 spans 17 amino acids. The DNA of the CDR3 is TGTGCCAGCAGCAAAGCTGGTTCGGTGGGGCTATCAGATACGCAGTATTTT. Translating it yields CASSKAGSVGLSDTQYF.

This sequence joins TRBV5-1 and TRBJ1-2, with D possibly matching TRBD1 (6 bases). Per the germline V gene, CDR1 is SGHRS and CDR2 is YFSETQ. This CDR3 contains 13 residues. V dropped 5 bases and J dropped 5 bases, with 13 bases sitting between them. The CDR3 bases are TGCGCCAGCAGGGCGACAGGACGTTATGGCTACACCTTC. Its translation is CASRATGRYGYTF.

The chain combines TRBV3-1 (or the pseudogene TRBV3-2) with TRBJ2-3; D may be TRBD2 (6 bases). Trimming removed 0 bases at V and 5 bases at J, with 21 bases between. CDR3 size: 18 residues. CDR1 and CDR2 from the germline V gene are LGHDT and YNNKEL (reference sequence). CDR3 in DNA: TGTGCCAGCAGCCAAGATCGCCCCCCCGGGAGCAACAAAGATACGCAGTATTTT. Translation gives CASSQDRPPGSNKDTQYF.

The chain has TRBV9 and TRBJ1-2, with D maybe TRBD1 (6 bases). Trimming shortened V by 0 bases and J by 7 bases, and 19 bases separated the two germline ends. The CDR3 covers 16 residues. Germline V lookup: CDR1 SGDLS, CDR2 YYNGEE. CDR3 nucleotides: TGTGCCAGCAGCGTAGGCTCCTCTGGGGGCGTTGGTGGCTACACCTTC. It codes for CASSVGSSGGVGGYTF.

This chain links TRBV7-2 with TRBJ2-5, with 9 bases matching TRBD2. The CDR3 is 13 residues long. Trimming at V came to 6 bases and at J to 4 bases, leaving 3 bases not matched to a gene. The germline CDR1 and CDR2 sequences are SGHTA and FQGNSA. The CDR3 sequence is CASRRAGGETQYF. CDR3 coding DNA: TGTGCCAGCAGAAGAGCGGGAGGAGAGACCCAGTACTTC.

CDR3 amino acids: CASSWDTEAFF. The CDR3 DNA reads as TGTGCCAGCAGCTGGGACACTGAAGCTTTCTTT. V and J are TRBV2 and TRBJ1-1; D gene uncertain. Germline values: CDR1 SNHLY, CDR2 FYNNEI. The CDR3 has 11 amino acids. The V end was cut by 6 bases, the J end by 3 bases, with 5 bases between. Combining the CDR3 with reference TRBV2 and TRBJ1-1 gives the whole variable domain EPEVTQTPSHQVTQMGQEVILRCVPISNHLYFYWYRQILGQKVEFLVSFYNNEISEKSEIFDDQFSVERPDGSNFTLKIRSTKLEDSAMYFCASSWDTEAFFGQGTRLTVV.

The V gene is TRBV6-5, the J gene TRBJ1-4; perhaps TRBD1 as D (5 bases). Trimming left V 4 bases short and J 3 bases short, with 12 bases between. The CDR3 totals 15 residues. The V gene's germline CDR1 is MNHEY and CDR2 SVGAGI. The CDR3 DNA is TGTGCCAGCAGTTTGGGGGGGGGTCCTAATGAAAAACTGTTTTTT. Translating gives CASSLGGGPNEKLFF.